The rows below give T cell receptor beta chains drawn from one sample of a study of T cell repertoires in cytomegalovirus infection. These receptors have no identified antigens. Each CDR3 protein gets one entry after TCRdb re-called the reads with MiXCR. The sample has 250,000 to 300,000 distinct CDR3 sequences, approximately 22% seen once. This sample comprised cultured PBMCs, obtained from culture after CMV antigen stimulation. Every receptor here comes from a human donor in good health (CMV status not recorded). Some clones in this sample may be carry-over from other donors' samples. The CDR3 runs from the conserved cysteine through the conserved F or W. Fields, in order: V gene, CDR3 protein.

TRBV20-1,CSARVTGLAKNIQYF
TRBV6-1,CASSSGSHEQYF
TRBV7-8,CASSRRTGGNQPQHF
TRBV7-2,CASSAAETQYF
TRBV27,CATNRGSTAYNEQFF
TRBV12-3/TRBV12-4,CASRRTGTADEKLFF
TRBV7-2,CASSLAQLAGDEQFF
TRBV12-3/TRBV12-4,CASSLINAGVAYNEQFF
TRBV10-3,CAITGEGARNTEAFF
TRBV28,CASSRLGGGISNQPQHF
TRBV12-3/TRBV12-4,CASQGHRSPPGNTIYF
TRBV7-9,CASSLRLVSGELFF
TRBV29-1,CSTSSYQETQYF
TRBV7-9,CASSFSERAYEQYF
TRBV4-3,CASSQDDGPVPDTQYF
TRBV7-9,CASSLQGTDEAFF
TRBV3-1,CASSTWTEETQYF
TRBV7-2,CASSRQGVTGANVLTF
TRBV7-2,CASSPLPPGGSTDTQYF
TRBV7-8,CASSLRRLAVRETQYF
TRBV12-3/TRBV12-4,CASSQTSGREETQYF
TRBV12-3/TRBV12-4,CASRTIGQFGNTIYF
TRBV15,CATSAPAGGADTQYF
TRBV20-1,CSAMWNEQFF
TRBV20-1,CSARNVGREAFF
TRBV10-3,CAISRLASHNEQFF
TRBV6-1,CASSEMGGGQPQHF
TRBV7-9,CASSTGTSGNNEQFF
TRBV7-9,CASSLPGTGFLGNTIYF
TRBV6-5,CASSWDRTGELFF
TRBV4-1,CASSQLDPRGNEQFF
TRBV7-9,CASSLPSFGEKLFF
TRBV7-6,CASSPGTSSHNEQFF
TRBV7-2,CASSLVEDGYTF
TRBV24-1,CATSDGHGETQYF
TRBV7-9,CASSFLGRSTDTQYF
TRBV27,CASSFSLGGQPQHF
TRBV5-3,CARSFSSQGQGKKTQYF
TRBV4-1,CASSQVTATDTQYF
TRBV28,CASSSLLLAGVGNEQFF
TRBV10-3,CAISEGQGYGYTF